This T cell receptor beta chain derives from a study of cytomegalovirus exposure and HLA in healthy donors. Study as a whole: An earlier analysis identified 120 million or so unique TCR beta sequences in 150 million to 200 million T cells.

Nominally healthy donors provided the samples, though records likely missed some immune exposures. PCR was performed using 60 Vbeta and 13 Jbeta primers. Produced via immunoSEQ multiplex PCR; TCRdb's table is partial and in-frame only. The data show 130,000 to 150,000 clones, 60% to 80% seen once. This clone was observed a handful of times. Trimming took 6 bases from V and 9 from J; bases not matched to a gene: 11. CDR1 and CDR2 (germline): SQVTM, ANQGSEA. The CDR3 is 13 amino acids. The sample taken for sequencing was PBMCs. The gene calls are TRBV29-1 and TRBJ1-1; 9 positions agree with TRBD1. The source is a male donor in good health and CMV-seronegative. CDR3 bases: TGCAGCGTGACCCATACAGGGGGCATCCAAGCTTTCTTT. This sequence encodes CSVTHTGGIQAFF.